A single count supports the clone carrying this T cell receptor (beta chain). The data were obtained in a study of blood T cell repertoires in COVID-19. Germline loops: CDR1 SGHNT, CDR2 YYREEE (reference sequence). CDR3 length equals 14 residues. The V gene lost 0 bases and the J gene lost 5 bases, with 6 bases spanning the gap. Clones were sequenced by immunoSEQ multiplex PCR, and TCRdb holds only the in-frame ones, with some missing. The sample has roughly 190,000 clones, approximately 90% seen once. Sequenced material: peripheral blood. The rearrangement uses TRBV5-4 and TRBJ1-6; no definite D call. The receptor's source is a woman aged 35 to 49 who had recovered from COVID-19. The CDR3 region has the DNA TGTGCCAGCAGCTTGGACAGAAATAATTCACCCCTCCACTTT. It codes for CASSLDRNNSPLHF. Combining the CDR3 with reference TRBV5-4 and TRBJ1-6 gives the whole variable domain ETGVTQSPTHLIKTRGQQVTLRCSSQSGHNTVSWYQQALGQGPQFIFQYYREEENGRGNFPPRFSGLQFPNYSSELNVNALELDDSALYLCASSLDRNNSPLHFGNGTRLTVT.